A single T cell receptor (beta chain) is shown here with its context. No antigen is known for it. This specimen belongs to a study of T cell responses to AZD1222 COVID-19 vaccine. This CDR3 contains 15 residues. Per the germline V gene, CDR1 is GTSNPN and CDR2 is SVGIG (reference sequence). With 0 bases removed from V and 9 bases from J, the gap between germline ends came to 15 bases. TCRdb's copy holds only in-frame clones and misses some; the assay was immunoSEQ multiplex PCR. The data contain roughly 140,000 clones, about 89% of them singletons. Notes on the study in general: Within unmutated variant regions lay the reported targets of nearly half of spike-specific TCRs. White British people made up most donors, females outnumbered males, and clonal diversity was possibly underestimated. With two AZD1222 doses given, Spike-specific TCR breadth and depth both rose. At 160-218 and 743-854, vaccine-associated CD4 TCRs were dominant, and they spanned spike.

The chain employs TRBV30 and TRBJ1-6; a weak D match, TRBD1 (6 bases). This material consisted of peripheral blood, taken on day 0 of MenACWY control vaccination. The clonotype was recovered from an adult in good health. This CDR3 reads CAWSVGTFGLSPLHF. DNA for the CDR3: TGTGCCTGGAGTGTGGGGACATTCGGCCTTTCACCCCTCCACTTT. The full variable domain, in which reference TRBV30 and TRBJ1-6 provide the parts outside the CDR3, is SQTIHQWPATLVQPVGSPLSLECTVEGTSNPNLYWYRQAAGRGLQLLFYSVGIGQISSEVPQNLSASRPQDRQFILSSKKLLLSDSGFYLCAWSVGTFGLSPLHFGNGTRLTVT.